This paragraph reports one TCR beta chain. Its antigen is as yet unknown. These data are taken from a study of T cells in Graves' hyperthyroidism and ophthalmopathy. Across the study: Sampling of peripheral blood happened at initial diagnosis, prior to any treatment. Whole-study results and caveats: Blood also held most thyroid clonotypes expanded beyond 0.001.

From RNA transcripts, TCR beta CDR3 regions were amplified. HTBI primers were the set used in a first-round RT-PCR of the TCR CDR3. TCRdb re-called the multiplex PCR reads with MiXCR, one entry per CDR3 protein. This sample has about 720,000 distinct CDR3 sequences, with about a sixth found just once. Germline V gives CDR1 DFQATT, CDR2 SNEGSKA (reference sequence). The CDR3 consists of 14 residues. The germline V and J ends were trimmed by 6 bases and 6 bases, with 19 bases remaining between them. Participants, patients aged 18 to 65, had newly diagnosed hyperthyroidism with a duration under 2 months.

The sample was blood. The sequence was collected from a man between 18 and 35 years old with Graves' hyperthyroidism. The chain links TRBV20-1 to TRBJ2-3, with D hard to call. The CDR3 nucleotides are TGCAGTGCCCCTACTATGATAAACTTGGATACGCAGTATTTT. Translation gives CSAPTMINLDTQYF.